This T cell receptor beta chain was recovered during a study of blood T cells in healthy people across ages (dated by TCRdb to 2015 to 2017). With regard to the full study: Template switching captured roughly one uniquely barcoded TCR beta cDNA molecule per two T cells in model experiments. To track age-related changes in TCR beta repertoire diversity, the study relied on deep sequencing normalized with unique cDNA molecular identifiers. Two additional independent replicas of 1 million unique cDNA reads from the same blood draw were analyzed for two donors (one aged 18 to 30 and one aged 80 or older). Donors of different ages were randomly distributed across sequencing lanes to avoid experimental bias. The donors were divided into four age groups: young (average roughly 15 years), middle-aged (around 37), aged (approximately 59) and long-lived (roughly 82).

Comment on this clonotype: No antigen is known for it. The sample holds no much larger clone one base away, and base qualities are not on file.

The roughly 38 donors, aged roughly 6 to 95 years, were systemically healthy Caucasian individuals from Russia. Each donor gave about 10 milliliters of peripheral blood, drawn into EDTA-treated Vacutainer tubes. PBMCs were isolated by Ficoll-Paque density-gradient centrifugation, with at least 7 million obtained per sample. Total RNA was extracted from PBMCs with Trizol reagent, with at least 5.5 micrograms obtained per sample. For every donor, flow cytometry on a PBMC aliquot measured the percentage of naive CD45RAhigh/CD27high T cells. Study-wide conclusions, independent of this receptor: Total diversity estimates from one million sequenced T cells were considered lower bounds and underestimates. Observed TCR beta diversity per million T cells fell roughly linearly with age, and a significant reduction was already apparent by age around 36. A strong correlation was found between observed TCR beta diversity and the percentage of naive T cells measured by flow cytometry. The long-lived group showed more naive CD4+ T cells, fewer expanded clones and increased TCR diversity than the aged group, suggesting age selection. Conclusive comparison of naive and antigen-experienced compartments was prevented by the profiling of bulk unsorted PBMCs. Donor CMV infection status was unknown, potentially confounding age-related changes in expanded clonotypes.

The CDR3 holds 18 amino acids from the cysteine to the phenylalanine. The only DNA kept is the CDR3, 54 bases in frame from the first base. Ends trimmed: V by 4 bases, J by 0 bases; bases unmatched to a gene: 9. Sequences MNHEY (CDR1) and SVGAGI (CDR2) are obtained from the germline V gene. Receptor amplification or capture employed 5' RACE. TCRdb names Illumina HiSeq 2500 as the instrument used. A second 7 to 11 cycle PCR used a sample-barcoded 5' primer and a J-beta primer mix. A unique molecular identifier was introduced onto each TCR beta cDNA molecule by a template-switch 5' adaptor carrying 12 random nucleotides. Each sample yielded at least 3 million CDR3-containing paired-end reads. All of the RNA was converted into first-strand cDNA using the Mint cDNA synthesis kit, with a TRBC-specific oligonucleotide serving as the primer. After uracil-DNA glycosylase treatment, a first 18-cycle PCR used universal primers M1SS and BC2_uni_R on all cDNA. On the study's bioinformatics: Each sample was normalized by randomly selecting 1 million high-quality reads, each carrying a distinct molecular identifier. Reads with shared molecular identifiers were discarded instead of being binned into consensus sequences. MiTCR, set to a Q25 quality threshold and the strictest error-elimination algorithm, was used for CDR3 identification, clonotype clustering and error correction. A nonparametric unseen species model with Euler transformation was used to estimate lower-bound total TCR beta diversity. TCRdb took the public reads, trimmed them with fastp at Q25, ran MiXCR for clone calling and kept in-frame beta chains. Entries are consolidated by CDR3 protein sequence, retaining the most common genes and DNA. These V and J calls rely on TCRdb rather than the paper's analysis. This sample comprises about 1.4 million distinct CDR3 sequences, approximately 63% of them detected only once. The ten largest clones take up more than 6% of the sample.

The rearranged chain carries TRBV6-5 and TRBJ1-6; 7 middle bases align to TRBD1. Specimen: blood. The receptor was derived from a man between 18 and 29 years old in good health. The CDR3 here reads CASSFPDRASSYNSPLHF. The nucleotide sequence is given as TGTGCCAGCAGTTTCCCCGACAGGGCTAGCTCCTATAATTCACCCCTCCACTTT.